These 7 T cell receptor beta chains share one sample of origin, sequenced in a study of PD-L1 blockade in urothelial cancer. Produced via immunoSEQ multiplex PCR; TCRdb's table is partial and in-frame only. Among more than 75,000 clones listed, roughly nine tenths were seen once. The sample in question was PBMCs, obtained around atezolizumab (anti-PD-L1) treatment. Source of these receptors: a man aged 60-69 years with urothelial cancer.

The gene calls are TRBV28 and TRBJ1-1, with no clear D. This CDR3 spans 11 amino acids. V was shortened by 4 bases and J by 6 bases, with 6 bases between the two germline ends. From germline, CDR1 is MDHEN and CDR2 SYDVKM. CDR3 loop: CASSSRSEAFF. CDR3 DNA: TGTGCCAGCAGTTCCAGGTCTGAAGCTTTCTTT.

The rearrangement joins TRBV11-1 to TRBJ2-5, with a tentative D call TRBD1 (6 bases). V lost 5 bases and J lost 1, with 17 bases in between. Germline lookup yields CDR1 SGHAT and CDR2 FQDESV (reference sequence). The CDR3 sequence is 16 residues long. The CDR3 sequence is CASSQQGTLSQETQYF. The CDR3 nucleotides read TGTGCCAGCAGCCAACAGGGCACCCTAAGCCAAGAGACCCAGTACTTC.

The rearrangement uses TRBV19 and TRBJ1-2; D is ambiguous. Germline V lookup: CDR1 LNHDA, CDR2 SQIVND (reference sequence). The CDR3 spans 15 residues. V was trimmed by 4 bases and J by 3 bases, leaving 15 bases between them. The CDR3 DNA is TGTGCCAGTAGTACCCTAGGGAGTAGGGACTATGGCTACACCTTC. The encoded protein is CASSTLGSRDYGYTF.

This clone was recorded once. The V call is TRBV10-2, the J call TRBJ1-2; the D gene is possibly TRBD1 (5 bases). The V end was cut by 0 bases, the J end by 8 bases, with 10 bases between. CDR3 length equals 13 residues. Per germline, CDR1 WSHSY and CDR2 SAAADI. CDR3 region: CASSESGVEGYTF. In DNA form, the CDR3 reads TGCGCCAGCAGTGAGTCAGGGGTCGAGGGCTACACCTTC.

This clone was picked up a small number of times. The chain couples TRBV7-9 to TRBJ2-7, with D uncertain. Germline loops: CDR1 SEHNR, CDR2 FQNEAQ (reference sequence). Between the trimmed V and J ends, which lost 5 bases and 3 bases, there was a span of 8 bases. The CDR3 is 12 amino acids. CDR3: CASSRQNYEQYF. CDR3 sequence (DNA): TGTGCCAGCAGCCGTCAGAACTACGAGCAGTACTTC.

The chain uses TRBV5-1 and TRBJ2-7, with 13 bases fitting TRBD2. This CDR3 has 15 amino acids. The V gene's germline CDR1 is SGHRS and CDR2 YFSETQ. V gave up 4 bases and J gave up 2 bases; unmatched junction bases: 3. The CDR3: CASSRGTSGTYEQYF. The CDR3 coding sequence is TGCGCCAGCAGCCGAGGGACTAGCGGGACCTACGAGCAGTACTTC. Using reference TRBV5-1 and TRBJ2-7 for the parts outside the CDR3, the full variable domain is KAGVTQTPRYLIKTRGQQVTLSCSPISGHRSVSWYQQTPGQGLQFLFEYFSETQRNKGNFPGRFSGRQFSNSRSEMNVSTLELGDSALYLCASSRGTSGTYEQYFGPGTRLTVT.

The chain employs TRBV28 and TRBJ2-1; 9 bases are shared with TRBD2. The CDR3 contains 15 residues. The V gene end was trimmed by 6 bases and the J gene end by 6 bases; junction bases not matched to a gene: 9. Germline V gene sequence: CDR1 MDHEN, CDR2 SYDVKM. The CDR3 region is CASSSGSSGTNEQFF. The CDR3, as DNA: TGTGCCAGCAGCTCCGGGTCTAGCGGGACCAATGAGCAGTTCTTC.